This T cell receptor (beta chain) derives from a study of regulatory T cells in long-lasting Graves disease. Study-wide results and caveats: Among the persistent patients, 2,741 public clonotypes were shared, more than the 850 to 1,000 shared among new patients. Patients whose Graves' disease persisted exhibited lower TCR diversity than those newly diagnosed.

The CDR3 loop spans 14 amino acids. The V and J ends lost 0 bases and 5 bases respectively, with 10 bases between them. The germline gives CDR1 SGHTA, CDR2 FQGNSA. The TCR beta library used iRepertoire HTBI primers with Arm-PCR amplification of CDR3. One entry per CDR3 protein results from TCRdb running MiXCR on the multiplex PCR reads. The table records under 500,000 distinct CDR3 sequences, about 20% of them present only once. At least ten counts were recorded for this clonotype. Antigen specificity is unknown. Time point noted: persistent/refractory GD, antithyroid drugs over 5 years with positive TRAb. Extracted RNA from PBMCs served as the source of the TCR library.

The gene calls are TRBV7-2 and TRBJ1-1; no reliable D call. The sequenced sample was peripheral blood mononuclear cells (PBMCs), obtained when the disease was refractory, from a patient treated with antithyroid drugs. This TCR derives from a female donor with Graves disease. The CDR3 region has the DNA TGTGCCAGCAGCTTAGCGATTGGTGGAACTGAAGCTTTCTTT. Protein sequence: CASSLAIGGTEAFF.